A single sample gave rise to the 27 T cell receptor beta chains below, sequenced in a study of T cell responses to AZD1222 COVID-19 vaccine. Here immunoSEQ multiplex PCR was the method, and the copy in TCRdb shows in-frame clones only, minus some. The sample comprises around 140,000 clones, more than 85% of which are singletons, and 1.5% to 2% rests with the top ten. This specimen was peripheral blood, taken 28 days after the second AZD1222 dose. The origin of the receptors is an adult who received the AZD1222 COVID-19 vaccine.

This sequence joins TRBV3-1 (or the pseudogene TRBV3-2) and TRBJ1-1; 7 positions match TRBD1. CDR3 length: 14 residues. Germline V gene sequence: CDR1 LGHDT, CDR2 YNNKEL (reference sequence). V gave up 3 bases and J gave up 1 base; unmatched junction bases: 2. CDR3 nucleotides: TGTGCCAGCAGCCAGGGGACAGCGAACACTGAAGCTTTCTTT. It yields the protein CASSQGTANTEAFF.

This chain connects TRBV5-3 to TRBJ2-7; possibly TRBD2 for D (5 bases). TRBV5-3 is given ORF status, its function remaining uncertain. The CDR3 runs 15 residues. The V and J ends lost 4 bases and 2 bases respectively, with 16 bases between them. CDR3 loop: CARSLRDGGPYEQYF. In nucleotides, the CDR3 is TGTGCCAGAAGCCTACGGGATGGCGGACCCTACGAGCAGTACTTC.

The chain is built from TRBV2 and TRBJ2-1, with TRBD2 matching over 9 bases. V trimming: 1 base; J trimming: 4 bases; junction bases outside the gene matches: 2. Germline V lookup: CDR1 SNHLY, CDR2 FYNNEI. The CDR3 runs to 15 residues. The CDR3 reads CASSEVSGGYNEQFF. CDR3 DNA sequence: TGTGCCAGCAGTGAAGTTAGCGGGGGATACAATGAGCAGTTCTTC. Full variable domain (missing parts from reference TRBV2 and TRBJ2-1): EPEVTQTPSHQVTQMGQEVILRCVPISNHLYFYWYRQILGQKVEFLVSFYNNEISEKSEIFDDQFSVERPDGSNFTLKIRSTKLEDSAMYFCASSEVSGGYNEQFFGPGTRLTVL.

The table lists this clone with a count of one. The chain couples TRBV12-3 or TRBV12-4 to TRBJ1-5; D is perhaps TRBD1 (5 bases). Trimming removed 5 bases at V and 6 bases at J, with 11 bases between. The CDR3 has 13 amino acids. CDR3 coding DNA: TGTGCCAGCAGTCGCTCGGGGGTTCAGCCCCAGCATTTT. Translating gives CASSRSGVQPQHF.

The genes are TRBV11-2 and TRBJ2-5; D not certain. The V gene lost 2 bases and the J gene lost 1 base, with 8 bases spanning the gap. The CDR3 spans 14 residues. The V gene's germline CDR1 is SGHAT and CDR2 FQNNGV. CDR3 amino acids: CASSLMSIQETQYF. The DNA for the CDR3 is TGTGCCAGCAGCTTAATGAGTATCCAAGAGACCCAGTACTTC.

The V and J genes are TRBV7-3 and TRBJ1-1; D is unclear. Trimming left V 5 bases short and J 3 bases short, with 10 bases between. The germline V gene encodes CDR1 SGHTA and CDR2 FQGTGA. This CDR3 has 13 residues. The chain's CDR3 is CASSLLPDTEAFF. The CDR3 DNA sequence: TGTGCCAGCAGCCTCTTACCGGACACTGAAGCTTTCTTT.

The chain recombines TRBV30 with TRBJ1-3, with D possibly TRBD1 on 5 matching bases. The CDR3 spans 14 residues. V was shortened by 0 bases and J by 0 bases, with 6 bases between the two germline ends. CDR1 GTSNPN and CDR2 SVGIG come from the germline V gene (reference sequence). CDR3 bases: TGTGCCTGGAGTGTGGGGGGCTCTGGAAACACCATATATTTT. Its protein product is CAWSVGGSGNTIYF.

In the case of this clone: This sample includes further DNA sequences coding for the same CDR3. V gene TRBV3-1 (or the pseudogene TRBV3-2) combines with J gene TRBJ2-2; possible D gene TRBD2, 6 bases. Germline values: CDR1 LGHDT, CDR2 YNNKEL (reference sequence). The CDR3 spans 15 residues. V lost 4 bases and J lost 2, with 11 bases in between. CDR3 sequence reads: CASSPLAANTGELFF. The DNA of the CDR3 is TGTGCCAGCAGCCCACTAGCCGCAAACACCGGGGAGCTGTTTTTT.

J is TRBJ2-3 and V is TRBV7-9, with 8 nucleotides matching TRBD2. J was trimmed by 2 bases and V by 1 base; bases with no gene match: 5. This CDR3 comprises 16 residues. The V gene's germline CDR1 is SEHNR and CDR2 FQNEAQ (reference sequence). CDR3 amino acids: CASSLDVTSATDTQYF. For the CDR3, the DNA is TGTGCCAGCAGCTTAGATGTGACTAGCGCCACAGATACGCAGTATTTT.

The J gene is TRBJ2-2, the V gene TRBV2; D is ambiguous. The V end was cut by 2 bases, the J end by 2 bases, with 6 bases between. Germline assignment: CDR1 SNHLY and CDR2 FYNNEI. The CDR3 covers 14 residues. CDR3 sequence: CASSERANTGELFF. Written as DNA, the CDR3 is TGTGCCAGCAGTGAAAGGGCTAACACCGGGGAGCTGTTTTTT.

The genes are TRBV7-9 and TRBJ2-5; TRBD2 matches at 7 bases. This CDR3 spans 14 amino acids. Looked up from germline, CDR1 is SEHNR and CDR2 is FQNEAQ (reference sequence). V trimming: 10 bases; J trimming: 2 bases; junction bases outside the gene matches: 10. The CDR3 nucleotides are TGTGCCATCAAGGCTCAGGGAGGGCAAGAGACCCAGTACTTC. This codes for CAIKAQGGQETQYF.

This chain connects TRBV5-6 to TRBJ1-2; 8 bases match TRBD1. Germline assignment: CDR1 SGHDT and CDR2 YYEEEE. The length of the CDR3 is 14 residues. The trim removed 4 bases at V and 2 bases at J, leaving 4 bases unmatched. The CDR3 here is CASSAGTGNYGYTF. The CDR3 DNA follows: TGTGCCAGCAGCGCTGGGACAGGCAACTATGGCTACACCTTC.

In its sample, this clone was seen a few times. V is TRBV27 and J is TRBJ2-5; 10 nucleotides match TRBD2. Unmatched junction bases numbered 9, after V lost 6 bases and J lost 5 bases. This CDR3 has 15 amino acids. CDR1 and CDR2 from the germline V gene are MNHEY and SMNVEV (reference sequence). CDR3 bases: TGTGCCAGCAGAATTGCTAGCGGGAGTGGCGAGACCCAGTACTTC. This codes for CASRIASGSGETQYF.

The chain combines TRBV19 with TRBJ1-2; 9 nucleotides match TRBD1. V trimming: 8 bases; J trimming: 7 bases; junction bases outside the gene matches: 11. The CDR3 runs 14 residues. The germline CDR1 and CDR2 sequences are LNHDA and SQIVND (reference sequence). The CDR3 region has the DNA TGTGCCAGTCATGATACAGGGGGCCCGAGTGGCTACACCTTC. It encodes CASHDTGGPSGYTF.

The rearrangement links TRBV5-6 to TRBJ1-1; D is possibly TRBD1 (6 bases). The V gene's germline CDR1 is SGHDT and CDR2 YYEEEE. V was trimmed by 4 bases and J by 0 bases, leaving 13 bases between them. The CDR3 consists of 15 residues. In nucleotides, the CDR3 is TGTGCCAGCAGCCCCAGGGCAGGGGTGAACACTGAAGCTTTCTTT. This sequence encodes CASSPRAGVNTEAFF.

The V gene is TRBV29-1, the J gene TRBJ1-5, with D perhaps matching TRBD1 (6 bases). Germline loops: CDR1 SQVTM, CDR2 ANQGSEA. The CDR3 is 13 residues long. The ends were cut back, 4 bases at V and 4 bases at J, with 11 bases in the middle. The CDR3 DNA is TGCAGCGTTGGGGCAGGGGTTAATCAGCCCCAGCATTTT. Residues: CSVGAGVNQPQHF.

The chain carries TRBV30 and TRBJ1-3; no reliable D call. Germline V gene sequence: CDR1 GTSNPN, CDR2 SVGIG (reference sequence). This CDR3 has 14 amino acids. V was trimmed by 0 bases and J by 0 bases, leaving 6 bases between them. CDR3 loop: CAWSVQPSGNTIYF. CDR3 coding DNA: TGTGCCTGGAGTGTCCAGCCCTCTGGAAACACCATATATTTT.

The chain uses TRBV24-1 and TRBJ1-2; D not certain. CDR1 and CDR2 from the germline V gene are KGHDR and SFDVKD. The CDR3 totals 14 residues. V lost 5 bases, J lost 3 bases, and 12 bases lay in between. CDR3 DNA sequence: TGTGCCACCAGTGGGGGTAGGAGGGACTATGGCTACACCTTC. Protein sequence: CATSGGRRDYGYTF.

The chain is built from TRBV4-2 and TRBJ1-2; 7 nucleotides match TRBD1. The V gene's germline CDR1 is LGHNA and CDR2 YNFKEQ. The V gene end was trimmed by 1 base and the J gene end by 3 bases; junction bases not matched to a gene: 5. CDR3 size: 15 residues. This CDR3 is CASSQALQGYYGYTF. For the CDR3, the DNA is TGTGCCAGCAGCCAAGCCCTACAGGGGTACTATGGCTACACCTTC.

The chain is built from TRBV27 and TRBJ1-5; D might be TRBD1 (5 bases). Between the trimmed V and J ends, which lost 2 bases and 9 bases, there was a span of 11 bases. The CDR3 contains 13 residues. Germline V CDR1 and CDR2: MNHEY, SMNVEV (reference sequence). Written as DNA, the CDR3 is TGTGCCAGCAGTTTAAAGGGGAGGGTGCCCCAGCATTTT. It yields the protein CASSLKGRVPQHF.

For the CDR3, the DNA is TGTGCCAGCAATACCGCGGGGGGGCCACTTTGGGGTGAGCAGTTCTTC. Protein: CASNTAGGPLWGEQFF. The V and J genes are TRBV2 and TRBJ2-1, with TRBD2 identical over 9 bases. This CDR3 has 16 residues. With V trimmed by 7 bases and J by 9 bases, 16 bases remained unmatched. Germline V gene data show CDR1 as SNHLY and CDR2 as FYNNEI.

CDR3 nucleotide sequence: TGTGCCAGCAGTGAATGGACAGGGAGGGAAGCTTTCTTT. It translates to CASSEWTGREAFF. The J gene is TRBJ1-1, the V gene TRBV2, with 8 bases that match TRBD1. CDR3 length: 13 amino acids. The trim removed 2 bases at V and 8 bases at J, leaving 4 bases unmatched. The V gene's germline CDR1 is SNHLY and CDR2 FYNNEI.

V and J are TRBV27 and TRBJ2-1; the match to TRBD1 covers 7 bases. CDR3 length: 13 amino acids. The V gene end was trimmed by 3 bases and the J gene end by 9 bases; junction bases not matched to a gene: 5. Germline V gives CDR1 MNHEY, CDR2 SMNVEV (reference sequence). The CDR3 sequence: CASSLRGLGEQFF. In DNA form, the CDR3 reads TGTGCCAGCAGTTTGAGGGGGCTCGGTGAGCAGTTCTTC.

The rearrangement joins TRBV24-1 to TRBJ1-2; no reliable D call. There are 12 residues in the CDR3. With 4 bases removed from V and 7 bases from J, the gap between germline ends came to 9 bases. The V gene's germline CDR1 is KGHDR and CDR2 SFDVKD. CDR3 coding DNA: TGTGCCACCAGTGAACCCTACAGTGGCTACACCTTC. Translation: CATSEPYSGYTF.

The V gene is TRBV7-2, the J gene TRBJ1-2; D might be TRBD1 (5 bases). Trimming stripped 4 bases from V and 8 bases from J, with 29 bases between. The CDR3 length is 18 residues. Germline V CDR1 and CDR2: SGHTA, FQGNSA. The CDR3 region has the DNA TGTGCCAGCAGCTCAGATGGCAGGGTTAATGGGAATAATGAGGGCTACACCTTC. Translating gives CASSSDGRVNGNNEGYTF.

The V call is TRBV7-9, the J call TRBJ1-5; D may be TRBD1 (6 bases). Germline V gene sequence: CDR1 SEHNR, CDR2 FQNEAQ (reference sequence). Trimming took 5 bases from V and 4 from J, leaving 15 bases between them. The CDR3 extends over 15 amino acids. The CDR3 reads CASSMTGGQNQPQHF. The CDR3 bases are TGTGCCAGCAGCATGACTGGGGGGCAAAATCAGCCCCAGCATTTT.

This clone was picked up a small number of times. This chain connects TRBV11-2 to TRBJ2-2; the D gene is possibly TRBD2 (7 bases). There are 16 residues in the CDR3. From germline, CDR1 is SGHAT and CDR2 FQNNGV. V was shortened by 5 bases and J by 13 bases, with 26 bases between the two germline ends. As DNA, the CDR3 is TGTGCCAGCAGCCCCCGGGGGGCGCGGGGGCGCGCTGGGCTGTTTTTT. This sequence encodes CASSPRGARGRAGLFF.